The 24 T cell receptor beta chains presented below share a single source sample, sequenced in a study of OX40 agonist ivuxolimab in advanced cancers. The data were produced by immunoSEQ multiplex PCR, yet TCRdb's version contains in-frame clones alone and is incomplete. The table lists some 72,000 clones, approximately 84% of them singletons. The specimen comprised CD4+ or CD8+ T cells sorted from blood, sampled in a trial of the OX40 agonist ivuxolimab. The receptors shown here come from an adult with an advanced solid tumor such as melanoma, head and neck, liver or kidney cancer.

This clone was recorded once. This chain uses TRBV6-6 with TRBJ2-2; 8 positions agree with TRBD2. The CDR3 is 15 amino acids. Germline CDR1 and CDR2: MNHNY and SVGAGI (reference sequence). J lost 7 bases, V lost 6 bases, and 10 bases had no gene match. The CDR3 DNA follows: TGTGCCAGCAGGCAAGACCGCAGCGGGAGCGGGGAGCTGTTTTTT. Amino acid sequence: CASRQDRSGSGELFF.

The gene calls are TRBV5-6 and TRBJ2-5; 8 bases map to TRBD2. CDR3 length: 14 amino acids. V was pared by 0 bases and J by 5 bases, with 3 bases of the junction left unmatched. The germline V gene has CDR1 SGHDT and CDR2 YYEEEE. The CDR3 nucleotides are TGTGCCAGCAGCTTGGCCTCTAGCGGGGAGACCCAGTACTTC. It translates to CASSLASSGETQYF. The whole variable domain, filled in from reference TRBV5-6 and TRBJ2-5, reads DAGVTQSPTHLIKTRGQQVTLRCSPKSGHDTVSWYQQALGQGPQFIFQYYEEEERQRGNFPDRFSGHQFPNYSSELNVNALLLGDSALYLCASSLASSGETQYFGPGTRLLVL.

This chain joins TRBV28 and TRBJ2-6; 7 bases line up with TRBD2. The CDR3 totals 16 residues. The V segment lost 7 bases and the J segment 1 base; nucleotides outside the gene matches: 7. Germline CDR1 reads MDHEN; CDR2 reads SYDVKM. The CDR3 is CASKVGGNSGANVLTF. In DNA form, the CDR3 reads TGTGCCAGCAAGGTCGGGGGGAATTCTGGGGCCAACGTCCTGACTTTC.

The CDR3 loop is CAGGQGPNEKLFF. CDR3 sequence (DNA): TGTGCCGGGGGACAGGGTCCTAATGAAAAACTGTTTTTT. This sequence joins TRBV30 and TRBJ1-4; 9 nucleotides agree with TRBD1. The CDR3 has 13 residues. Germline loops: CDR1 GTSNPN, CDR2 SVGIG (reference sequence). V was pared by 8 bases and J by 3 bases, with 4 bases of the junction left unmatched.

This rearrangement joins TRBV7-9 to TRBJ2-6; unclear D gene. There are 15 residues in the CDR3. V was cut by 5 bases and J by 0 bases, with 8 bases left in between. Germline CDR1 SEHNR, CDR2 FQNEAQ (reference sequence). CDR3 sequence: CASSPQNSGANVLTF. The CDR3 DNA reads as TGTGCCAGCAGCCCTCAAAACTCTGGGGCCAACGTCCTGACTTTC.

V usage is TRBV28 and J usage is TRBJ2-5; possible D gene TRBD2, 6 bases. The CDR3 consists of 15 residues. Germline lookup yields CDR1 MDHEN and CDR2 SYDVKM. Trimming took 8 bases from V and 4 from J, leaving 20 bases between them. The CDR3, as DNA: TGTGCCAGCCAACAAATAGGAGGGTTGGGAGAGACCCAGTACTTC. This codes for CASQQIGGLGETQYF.

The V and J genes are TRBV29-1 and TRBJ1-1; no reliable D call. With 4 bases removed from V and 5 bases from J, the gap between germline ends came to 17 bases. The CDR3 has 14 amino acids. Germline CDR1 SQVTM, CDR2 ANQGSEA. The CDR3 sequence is CSVGGWGKTTEAFF. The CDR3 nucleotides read TGCAGCGTTGGGGGATGGGGAAAGACGACTGAAGCTTTCTTT.

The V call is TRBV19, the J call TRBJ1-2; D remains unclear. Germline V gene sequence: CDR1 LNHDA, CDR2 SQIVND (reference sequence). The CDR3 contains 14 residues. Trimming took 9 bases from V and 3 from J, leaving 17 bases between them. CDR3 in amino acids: CASRSADRDYGYTF. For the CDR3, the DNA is TGTGCCAGCCGGTCGGCAGACCGTGACTATGGCTACACCTTC.

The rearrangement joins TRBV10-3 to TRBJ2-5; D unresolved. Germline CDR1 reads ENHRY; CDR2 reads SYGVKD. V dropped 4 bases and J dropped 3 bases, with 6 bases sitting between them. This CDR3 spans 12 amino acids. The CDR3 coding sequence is TGTGCCATCAGTGGATCCGAAGAGACCCAGTACTTC. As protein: CAISGSEETQYF.

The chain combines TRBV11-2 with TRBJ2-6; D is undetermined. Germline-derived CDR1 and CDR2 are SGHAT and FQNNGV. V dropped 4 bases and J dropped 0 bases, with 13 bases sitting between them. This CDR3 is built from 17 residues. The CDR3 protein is CASSSSIWSSGANVLTF. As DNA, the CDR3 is TGTGCCAGCAGCTCCTCTATTTGGAGCTCTGGGGCCAACGTCCTGACTTTC.

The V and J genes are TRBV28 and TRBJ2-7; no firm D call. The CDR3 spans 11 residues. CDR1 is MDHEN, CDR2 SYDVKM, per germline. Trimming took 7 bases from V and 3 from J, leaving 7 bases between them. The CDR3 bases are TGTGCCAGCATCTCAAACTACGAGCAGTACTTC. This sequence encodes CASISNYEQYF.

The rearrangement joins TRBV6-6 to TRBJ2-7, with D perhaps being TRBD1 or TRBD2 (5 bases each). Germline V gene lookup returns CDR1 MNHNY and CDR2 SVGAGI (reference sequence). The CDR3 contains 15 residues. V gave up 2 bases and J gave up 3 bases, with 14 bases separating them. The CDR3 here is CASSYAGTRNYEQYF. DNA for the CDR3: TGTGCCAGCAGTTACGCCGGGACGAGAAACTACGAGCAGTACTTC.

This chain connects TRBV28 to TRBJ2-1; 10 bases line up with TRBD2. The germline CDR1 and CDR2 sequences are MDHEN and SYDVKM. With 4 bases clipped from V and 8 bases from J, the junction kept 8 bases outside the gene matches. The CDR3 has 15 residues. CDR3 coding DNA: TGTGCCAGCAGTTCCAGCGGGAGGGCCAGCGATGAGCAGTTCTTC. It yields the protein CASSSSGRASDEQFF.

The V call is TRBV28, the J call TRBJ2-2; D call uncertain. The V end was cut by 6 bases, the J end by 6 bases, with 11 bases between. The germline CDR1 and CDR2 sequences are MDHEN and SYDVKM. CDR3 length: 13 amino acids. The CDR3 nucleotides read TGTGCCAGCAGCCTGGACCTGGCCGGGGAGCTGTTTTTT. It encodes CASSLDLAGELFF.

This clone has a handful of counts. The CDR3 region has the DNA TGCGCCAGCAGCCCGGGGGGGACATTGGACACTGAAGCTTTCTTT. Its protein is CASSPGGTLDTEAFF. The rearrangement joins TRBV5-1 to TRBJ1-1; TRBD1 is a possible D gene (6 bases). This CDR3 comprises 15 residues. V lost 4 bases, J lost 3 bases, and 16 bases lay in between. Germline V gene lookup returns CDR1 SGHRS and CDR2 YFSETQ. Supplemented by reference TRBV5-1 and TRBJ1-1, the full variable domain reads KAGVTQTPRYLIKTRGQQVTLSCSPISGHRSVSWYQQTPGQGLQFLFEYFSETQRNKGNFPGRFSGRQFSNSRSEMNVSTLELGDSALYLCASSPGGTLDTEAFFGQGTRLTVV.

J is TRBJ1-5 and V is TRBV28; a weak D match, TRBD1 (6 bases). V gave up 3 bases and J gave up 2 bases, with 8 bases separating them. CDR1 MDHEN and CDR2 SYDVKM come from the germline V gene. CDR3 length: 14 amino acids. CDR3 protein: CASSLGGRNQPQHF. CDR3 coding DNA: TGTGCCAGCAGTTTGGGGGGGCGCAATCAGCCCCAGCATTTT. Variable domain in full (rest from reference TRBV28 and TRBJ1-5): DVKVTQSSRYLVKRTGEKVFLECVQDMDHENMFWYRQDPGLGLRLIYFSYDVKMKEKGDIPEGYSVSREKKERFSLILESASTNQTSMYLCASSLGGRNQPQHFGDGTRLSIL.

The CDR3 bases are TGCGCCAGCAGCTTAAGGGACACCGGGGAGCTGTTTTTT. This translates into CASSLRDTGELFF. The V gene is TRBV5-1, the J gene TRBJ2-2; D remains ambiguous. Per the germline V gene, CDR1 is SGHRS and CDR2 is YFSETQ. V was shortened by 2 bases and J by 3 bases, with 5 bases between the two germline ends. The CDR3 is made up of 13 amino acids.

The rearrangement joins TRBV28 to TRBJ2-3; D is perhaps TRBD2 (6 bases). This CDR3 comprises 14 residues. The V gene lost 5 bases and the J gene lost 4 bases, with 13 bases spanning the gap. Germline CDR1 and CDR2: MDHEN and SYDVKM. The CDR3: CASSPPGEADTQYF. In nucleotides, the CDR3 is TGTGCCAGCAGTCCCCCGGGGGAGGCAGATACGCAGTATTTT.

The CDR3 reads CSARPGHEQYF. The DNA for the CDR3 is TGCAGTGCTAGGCCTGGCCACGAGCAGTACTTC. V and J are TRBV20-1 and TRBJ2-7; D remains ambiguous. The germline gives CDR1 DFQATT, CDR2 SNEGSKA (reference sequence). The CDR3 has 11 residues. V lost 3 bases, J lost 5 bases, and 8 bases lay in between.

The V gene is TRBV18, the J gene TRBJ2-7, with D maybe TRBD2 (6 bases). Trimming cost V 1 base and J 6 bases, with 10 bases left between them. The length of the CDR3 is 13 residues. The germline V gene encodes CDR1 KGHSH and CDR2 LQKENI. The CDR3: CASSPRRDGEQYF. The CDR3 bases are TGTGCCAGCTCACCACGGCGGGACGGCGAGCAGTACTTC.

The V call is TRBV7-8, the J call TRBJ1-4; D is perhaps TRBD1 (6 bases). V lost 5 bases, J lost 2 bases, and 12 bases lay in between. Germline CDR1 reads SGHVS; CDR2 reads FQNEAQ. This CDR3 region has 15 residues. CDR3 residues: CASSLRGATNEKLFF. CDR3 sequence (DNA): TGTGCCAGCAGCCTCCGGGGGGCGACTAATGAAAAACTGTTTTTT.

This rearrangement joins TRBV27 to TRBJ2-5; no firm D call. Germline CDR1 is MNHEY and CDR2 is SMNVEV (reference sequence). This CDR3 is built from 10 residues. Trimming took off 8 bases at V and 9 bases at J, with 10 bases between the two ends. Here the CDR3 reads CASPKLAQYF. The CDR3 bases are TGTGCCAGCCCAAAGCTGGCCCAGTACTTC.

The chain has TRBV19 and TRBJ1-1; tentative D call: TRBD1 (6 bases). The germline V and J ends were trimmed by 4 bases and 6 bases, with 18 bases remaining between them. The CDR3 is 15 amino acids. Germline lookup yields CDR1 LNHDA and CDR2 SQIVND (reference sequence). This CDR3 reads CASSSRRGGRSEAFF. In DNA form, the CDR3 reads TGTGCCAGTAGTAGTCGCCGCGGGGGCCGGTCTGAAGCTTTCTTT.

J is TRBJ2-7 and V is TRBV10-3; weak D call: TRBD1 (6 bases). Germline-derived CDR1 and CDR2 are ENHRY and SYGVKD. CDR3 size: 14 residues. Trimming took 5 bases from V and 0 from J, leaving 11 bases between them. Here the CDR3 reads CAISWGQSSYEQYF. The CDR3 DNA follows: TGTGCCATCAGTTGGGGGCAGTCCTCCTACGAGCAGTACTTC.